This section outlines one T cell receptor (beta chain) sequence together with its context. As yet, its antigen is unknown. The sample originates from a study of monozygotic twins with inflammatory bowel disease. Germline CDR1 is SGHRS and CDR2 is YFSETQ. The CDR3 has 15 amino acids. Study outcomes and limitations: Differences in immunosuppressive treatment may have been a source of added variability in patient repertoires.

UMIs were attached via template switching, each with a 6-nucleotide sample barcode. TCRalpha and TCRbeta cDNA went through two nested PCRs of approximately 17 and 9 cycles. TCRdb re-called the 5' RACE reads; every CDR3 protein appears as one record, without DNA. The table for this sample gives about 41,000 distinct CDR3 sequences. The rearrangement joins TRBV5-1 to TRBJ2-2. Sequenced material: blood. This receptor was taken from a human donor with ulcerative colitis or Crohn's disease, or a healthy co-twin of an affected twin (not recorded which). The CDR3 protein is CASSPRVANTGELFF.